This passage covers 32 T cell receptor beta chains from one sample sequenced in a study of T cell repertoires in cytomegalovirus infection. These receptors have no identified antigens. TCRdb fed the reads into MiXCR, producing one record per CDR3 protein. The sample lists tens of thousands of distinct CDR3 sequences; 20% to 25% were seen once. The sample comprised PBMCs, sequenced either directly or after in vitro stimulation (not recorded which). Receptors originate from a human donor in good health (CMV status not recorded). Some clones in this sample may be carry-over from other donors' samples.

This clonotype was recorded at least ten times. J is TRBJ2-7 and V is TRBV12-3 or TRBV12-4; D is uncertain. The ends were cut back, 3 bases at V and 3 bases at J, with 9 bases in the middle. This CDR3 has 13 residues. CDR3 in amino acids: CASSFRRHYEQYF. In DNA, the CDR3 is TGTGCCAGCAGTTTCCGCAGGCACTACGAGCAGTACTTC.

This clonotype was observed a few times. The chain has TRBV6-2 or TRBV6-3 and TRBJ2-7; D gene unclear. V was shortened by 6 bases and J by 2 bases, with 11 bases between the two germline ends. Germline CDR1 MNHEY, CDR2 SVGEGT. The CDR3 runs 13 residues. The CDR3 here is CASSHDTAYEQYF. CDR3 bases: TGTGCCAGCAGCCACGACACGGCCTACGAGCAGTACTTC.

This chain connects TRBV7-2 to TRBJ2-5, with D maybe TRBD2 (6 bases). The V and J ends lost 4 bases and 5 bases respectively, with 14 bases between them. The V gene's germline CDR1 is SGHTA and CDR2 FQGNSA. This CDR3 is built from 14 residues. The CDR3 DNA reads TGTGCCAGCAGCTCAGACGGGACTTTTGAGACCCAGTACTTC. Translation gives CASSSDGTFETQYF.

This clonotype has a count of ten or more. CDR3 sequence: CAIKRQGGGPYEQYF. The CDR3, as DNA: TGTGCCATCAAAAGACAGGGAGGGGGACCCTACGAGCAGTACTTC. The rearrangement links TRBV10-3 to TRBJ2-7; D tentatively fits TRBD1 or TRBD2 (7 bases each). The germline V gene has CDR1 ENHRY and CDR2 SYGVKD. Trimming removed 7 bases at V and 2 bases at J, with 18 bases between. The CDR3 has 15 amino acids.

V is TRBV20-1 and J is TRBJ2-7; TRBD1 is a possible D gene (5 bases). Germline V gene lookup returns CDR1 DFQATT and CDR2 SNEGSKA (reference sequence). The CDR3 has 13 amino acids. V gave up 5 bases and J gave up 2 bases, with 13 bases separating them. The CDR3 DNA follows: TGCAGTGCTCCCCAGGGTTCCCCCTACGAGCAGTACTTC. Amino acid sequence: CSAPQGSPYEQYF.

This clonotype was found many times. The chain recombines TRBV2 with TRBJ1-2, with D hard to call. From germline, CDR1 is SNHLY and CDR2 FYNNEI. Between the trimmed V and J ends, which lost 5 bases and 6 bases, there was a span of 13 bases. The CDR3 contains 13 residues. The DNA for the CDR3 is TGTGCCAGCAGTCCAACCTGGGCTGATGGCTACACCTTC. Its translation: CASSPTWADGYTF.

This clonotype was detected only a few times. V gene TRBV5-4 combines with J gene TRBJ2-5, with 11 bases lining up with TRBD2. The V segment lost 2 bases and the J segment 2 bases; nucleotides outside the gene matches: 5. CDR3 size: 16 residues. Germline CDR1 and CDR2: SGHNT and YYREEE (reference sequence). As DNA, the CDR3 is TGTGCCAGCAGCTTAGGGACTAGCGGACTACAAGAGACCCAGTACTTC. Translation gives CASSLGTSGLQETQYF.

The table lists this clonotype with many counts. The CDR3, as DNA: TGTGCCAGCAGCTTAGAGTCTAGCGGAGGCACAGATACGCAGTATTTT. Its translation: CASSLESSGGTDTQYF. The rearrangement links TRBV7-2 to TRBJ2-3; 7 bases are a match to TRBD2. V gave up 1 base and J gave up 1 base; unmatched junction bases: 5. The CDR3 contains 16 residues. Germline assignment: CDR1 SGHTA and CDR2 FQGNSA. Full variable domain (outside the CDR3, taken from reference TRBV7-2 and TRBJ2-3): GAGVSQSPSNKVTEKGKDVELRCDPISGHTALYWYRQSLGQGLEFLIYFQGNSAPDKSGLPSDRFSAERTGGSVSTLTIQRTQQEDSAVYLCASSLESSGGTDTQYFGPGTRLTVL.

This clonotype came up a few times. This chain joins TRBV6-6 and TRBJ2-7; unclear D gene. Trimming stripped 5 bases from V and 1 base from J, with 12 bases between. Germline assignment: CDR1 MNHNY and CDR2 SVGAGI (reference sequence). This CDR3 contains 14 residues. DNA of the CDR3: TGTGCCAGCAGTCCGGATAGACTTTCCTACGAGCAGTACTTC. Translation: CASSPDRLSYEQYF.

The rearrangement links TRBV19 to TRBJ1-5, with unresolved D. Germline V gene lookup returns CDR1 LNHDA and CDR2 SQIVND (reference sequence). This CDR3 region has 17 residues. V was cut by 3 bases and J by 2 bases, with 17 bases left in between. The CDR3 spells CASSISGGRGGNQPQHF. CDR3 sequence (DNA): TGTGCCAGTAGTATCTCCGGCGGGCGGGGAGGCAATCAGCCCCAGCATTTT.

In its sample, this clonotype was seen a few times. The chain couples TRBV5-5 to TRBJ2-7; D possibly uses TRBD1 or TRBD2 (5 bases each). This CDR3 spans 15 amino acids. Looked up from germline, CDR1 is SGHKS and CDR2 is YYEKEE (reference sequence). V gave up 4 bases and J gave up 3 bases, with 17 bases separating them. CDR3 nucleotide sequence: TGTGCCAGCAGCCGCGGCCGGGACGGCTTCTACGAGCAGTACTTC. Its translation: CASSRGRDGFYEQYF.

This clonotype has a count of ten or more. The genes are TRBV6-5 and TRBJ2-2; 7 bases match TRBD2. V lost 2 bases, J lost 0 bases, and 9 bases stayed unmatched. The germline CDR1 and CDR2 sequences are MNHEY and SVGAGI. The CDR3 runs to 18 residues. CDR3: CASSYILTSESNTGELFF. Here the CDR3 DNA reads TGTGCCAGCAGTTACATTTTAACTAGCGAATCGAACACCGGGGAGCTGTTTTTT.

The V call is TRBV12-3 or TRBV12-4, the J call TRBJ2-7, with D hard to call. The V end lost 7 bases, the J end lost 5 bases, and 15 bases lay between the germline ends. The CDR3 totals 13 residues. CDR3: CASTEAVLHEQYF. The CDR3 DNA follows: TGTGCCAGCACCGAGGCCGTTCTTCACGAGCAGTACTTC.

The rearrangement links TRBV5-5 to TRBJ2-3; D remains unclear. Trimming removed 1 base at V and 4 bases at J, with 13 bases between. From germline, CDR1 is SGHKS and CDR2 YYEKEE (reference sequence). The CDR3 spans 15 residues. The CDR3 sequence: CASSLWLVGSDTQYF. The CDR3 nucleotides read TGTGCCAGCAGCTTGTGGCTAGTAGGGTCAGATACGCAGTATTTT.

This rearrangement joins TRBV19 to TRBJ2-3; TRBD2 matches 7 bases. The CDR3 spans 15 residues. Trimming at V came to 5 bases and at J to 6 bases, leaving 11 bases not matched to a gene. Germline CDR1 and CDR2: LNHDA and SQIVND (reference sequence). The CDR3 spells CASSDMTSPRDTQYF. CDR3 nucleotide sequence: TGTGCCAGTAGTGACATGACTAGCCCCAGGGATACGCAGTATTTT.

This clonotype was seen only a few times. V and J are TRBV28 and TRBJ2-4; D gene ambiguous. Between the trimmed V and J ends, which lost 7 bases and 0 bases, there was a span of 10 bases. Germline V CDR1 and CDR2: MDHEN, SYDVKM. This CDR3 has 14 amino acids. The CDR3 protein is CASTLRLAKNIQYF. The CDR3 coding sequence is TGTGCCAGCACCTTAAGGCTAGCCAAAAACATTCAGTACTTC. The whole variable domain, filled in from reference TRBV28 and TRBJ2-4, reads DVKVTQSSRYLVKRTGEKVFLECVQDMDHENMFWYRQDPGLGLRLIYFSYDVKMKEKGDIPEGYSVSREKKERFSLILESASTNQTSMYLCASTLRLAKNIQYFGAGTRLSVL.

In its sample, this clonotype was seen a few times. The chain combines TRBV5-6 with TRBJ2-2; D possibly corresponds to TRBD2 (5 bases). V gave up 4 bases and J gave up 8 bases, with 18 bases separating them. Germline assignment: CDR1 SGHDT and CDR2 YYEEEE. This CDR3 contains 15 residues. The CDR3, as DNA: TGTGCCAGCAGCCCACGTTCAGGACGGGGAGGGGAGCTGTTTTTT. This gives the protein CASSPRSGRGGELFF.

This clonotype has only a few counts. The chain has TRBV6-4 and TRBJ2-1; D may match TRBD1 or TRBD2 (6 bases each). V gave up 5 bases and J gave up 7 bases, with 15 bases separating them. Germline V lookup: CDR1 MRHNA, CDR2 SNTAGT. This CDR3 region has 14 residues. The CDR3 bases are TGTGCCAGCAGTCCAAGGGGGGAAATAAATGAGCAGTTCTTC. Its protein product is CASSPRGEINEQFF.

J is TRBJ1-1 and V is TRBV28, with D unclear. CDR1 and CDR2 from the germline V gene are MDHEN and SYDVKM. The germline V and J ends were trimmed by 6 bases and 3 bases, with 8 bases remaining between them. The CDR3 is made up of 12 amino acids. CDR3 protein: CASSHQDTEAFF. The CDR3 nucleotides read TGTGCCAGCAGCCACCAAGACACTGAAGCTTTCTTT.

This clonotype appeared many times. V and J are TRBV15 and TRBJ2-1; unclear D gene. The germline V gene encodes CDR1 LNHNV and CDR2 YYDKDF (reference sequence). Trimming shortened V by 5 bases and J by 0 bases, and 11 bases separated the two germline ends. The CDR3 has 15 residues. CDR3 nucleotide sequence: TGTGCCACCAGCGACTGGGATAGCTCCTACAATGAGCAGTTCTTC. It yields the protein CATSDWDSSYNEQFF.

This chain links TRBV20-1 with TRBJ1-6, with D unresolved. V lost 6 bases and J lost 8, with 17 bases in between. The germline CDR1 and CDR2 sequences are DFQATT and SNEGSKA (reference sequence). The CDR3 covers 14 residues. Here the CDR3 DNA reads TGCAGTGCAAGGAAATCGGCATTGGATTCACCCCTCCACTTT. Translating gives CSARKSALDSPLHF.

This clonotype was observed many times. J is TRBJ2-1 and V is TRBV4-3; TRBD2 matches at 10 bases. The germline CDR1 and CDR2 sequences are LGHNA and YSLEER. The V gene end was trimmed by 4 bases and the J gene end by 4 bases; junction bases not matched to a gene: 7. This CDR3 has 16 amino acids. The CDR3 here is CASSLSSGSLYNEQFF. In nucleotides, the CDR3 is TGCGCCAGCAGCCTGTCTAGCGGGAGTCTGTACAATGAGCAGTTCTTC.

The chain employs TRBV5-4 and TRBJ2-7; 8 nucleotides align to TRBD1. Per germline, CDR1 SGHNT and CDR2 YYREEE (reference sequence). Germline trimming cut 4 bases from V and 2 bases from J; bases unmatched to any gene: 11. This CDR3 spans 16 amino acids. The CDR3 spells CASSLSPGTGPYEQYF. The CDR3 DNA reads TGTGCCAGCAGCCTTTCACCCGGGACAGGTCCCTACGAGCAGTACTTC.

This clonotype came up many times. The genes are TRBV20-1 and TRBJ2-3; 9 bases map to TRBD2. Germline V gene sequence: CDR1 DFQATT, CDR2 SNEGSKA (reference sequence). The CDR3 spans 15 residues. V was pared by 6 bases and J by 4 bases, with 11 bases of the junction left unmatched. CDR3 nucleotide sequence: TGCAGTGCCGGAGTGGCGGGAGGGTTGGCAGATACGCAGTATTTT. Translated: CSAGVAGGLADTQYF.

This clonotype was seen many times. This chain uses TRBV7-9 with TRBJ1-3; no clear D. CDR1 and CDR2 from the germline V gene are SEHNR and FQNEAQ (reference sequence). Trimming stripped 2 bases from V and 6 bases from J, with 8 bases between. This CDR3 is 13 amino acids long. The CDR3 here is CASSLSEENTIYF. CDR3 DNA: TGTGCCAGCAGCTTATCAGAAGAAAACACCATATATTTT. The full variable domain, in which reference TRBV7-9 and TRBJ1-3 provide the parts outside the CDR3, is DTGVSQNPRHKITKRGQNVTFRCDPISEHNRLYWYRQTLGQGPEFLTYFQNEAQLEKSRLLSDRFSAERPKGSFSTLEIQRTEQGDSAMYLCASSLSEENTIYFGEGSWLTVV.

The rearrangement joins TRBV20-1 to TRBJ1-4; D call uncertain. Germline V lookup: CDR1 DFQATT, CDR2 SNEGSKA (reference sequence). V was clipped by 0 bases and J by 5 bases, with 13 bases between them. The CDR3 is 15 residues long. For the CDR3, the DNA is TGCAGTGCTAGAGATGTAGTCCAGGCGAATGAAAAACTGTTTTTT. This gives the protein CSARDVVQANEKLFF.

The chain couples TRBV12-3 or TRBV12-4 to TRBJ1-1; possible D gene TRBD1, 5 bases. Trimming stripped 6 bases from V and 11 bases from J, with 19 bases between. The CDR3 totals 13 residues. This CDR3 reads CASSYGHTEGAFF. The DNA for the CDR3 is TGTGCCAGCAGCTACGGACATACCGAGGGGGCTTTCTTT.

This clonotype was seen ten or more times. The chain employs TRBV7-2 and TRBJ1-6, with 7 bases aligning to TRBD1. V shed 5 bases, J shed 3 bases, and the junction held 10 bases outside the gene matches. Looked up from germline, CDR1 is SGHTA and CDR2 is FQGNSA. The CDR3 has 17 amino acids. The CDR3 protein is CASSPKLGTDYNSPLHF. CDR3 DNA: TGTGCCAGCAGCCCAAAACTTGGGACAGACTATAATTCACCCCTCCACTTT.

J is TRBJ1-2 and V is TRBV20-1; D is undetermined. Germline V gene lookup returns CDR1 DFQATT and CDR2 SNEGSKA (reference sequence). CDR3 length equals 12 residues. The ends were cut back, 3 bases at V and 7 bases at J, with 12 bases in the middle. CDR3 sequence (DNA): TGCAGTGCTAGGACCGGAAGCTTTGGCTACACCTTC. Translated, it gives CSARTGSFGYTF.

The rearrangement links TRBV6-5 to TRBJ2-5, with 11 bases identical to TRBD2. The V gene end was trimmed by 5 bases and the J gene end by 5 bases; junction bases not matched to a gene: 4. The CDR3 totals 14 residues. The germline V gene encodes CDR1 MNHEY and CDR2 SVGAGI. The CDR3 protein is CASSRSGRGETQYF. CDR3 DNA sequence: TGTGCCAGCAGTCGTAGCGGGAGGGGGGAGACCCAGTACTTC.

This clonotype was seen repeatedly, ten times or more. The rearrangement links TRBV7-2 to TRBJ2-5; D gene ambiguous. The CDR3 has 12 amino acids. The germline gives CDR1 SGHTA, CDR2 FQGNSA. Trimming stripped 4 bases from V and 5 bases from J, with 8 bases between. CDR3: CASSWLRETQYF. CDR3 DNA sequence: TGTGCCAGCAGCTGGCTACGGGAGACCCAGTACTTC.

This clonotype was seen many times. The V gene is TRBV11-2, the J gene TRBJ2-5, with no clear D. CDR1 is SGHAT and CDR2 is FQNNGV in the germline V gene. This CDR3 region has 15 residues. V dropped 5 bases and J dropped 5 bases, with 18 bases sitting between them. CDR3 sequence reads: CASSPPNRGSETQYF. In nucleotides, the CDR3 is TGTGCCAGCAGCCCCCCCAATAGAGGAAGCGAGACCCAGTACTTC.